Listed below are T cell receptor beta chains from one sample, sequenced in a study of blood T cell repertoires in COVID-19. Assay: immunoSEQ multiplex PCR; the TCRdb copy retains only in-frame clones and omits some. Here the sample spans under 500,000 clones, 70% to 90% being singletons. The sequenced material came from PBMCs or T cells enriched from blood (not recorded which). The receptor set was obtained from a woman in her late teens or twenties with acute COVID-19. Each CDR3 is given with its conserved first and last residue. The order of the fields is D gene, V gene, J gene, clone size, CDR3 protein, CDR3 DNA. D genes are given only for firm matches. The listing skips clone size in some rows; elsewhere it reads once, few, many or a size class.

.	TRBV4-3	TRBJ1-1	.	CASSQRAGNTEAFF	TGCGCCAGCAGCCAGAGGGCGGGGAACACTGAAGCTTTCTTT
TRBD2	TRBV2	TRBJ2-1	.	CASSGGLAGYNEQFF	TGTGCCAGCAGTGGAGGGCTAGCGGGCTACAATGAGCAGTTCTTC
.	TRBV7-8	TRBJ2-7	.	CASSLEDGGYEQYF	TGTGCCAGCAGCTTAGAGGATGGCGGGTACGAGCAGTACTTC
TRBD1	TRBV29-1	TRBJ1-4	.	CSVATGSNEKLFF	TGCAGCGTAGCGACAGGGTCCAATGAAAAACTGTTTTTT
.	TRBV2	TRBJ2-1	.	CASSENLAGSSYNEQFF	TGTGCCAGCAGTGAAAATCTAGCTGGCAGCTCCTACAATGAGCAGTTCTTC
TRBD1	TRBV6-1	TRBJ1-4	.	CASLDRLNEKLFF	TGTGCCAGCCTGGACAGGCTTAATGAAAAACTGTTTTTT
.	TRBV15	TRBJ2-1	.	CATSRDSGRGLGEQFF	TGTGCCACCAGCAGAGATTCAGGGCGGGGGCTGGGGGAGCAGTTCTTC
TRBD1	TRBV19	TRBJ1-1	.	CASSRDRNTEAFF	TGTGCCAGCTCCCGGGACAGGAACACTGAAGCTTTCTTT
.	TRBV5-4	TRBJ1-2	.	CASSLERVGGYTF	TGTGCCAGCAGCTTGGAGAGGGTGGGTGGCTACACCTTC
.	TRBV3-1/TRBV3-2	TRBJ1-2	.	CASSPGTAYGYTF	TGTGCCAGCAGCCCGGGGACTGCTTATGGCTACACCTTC
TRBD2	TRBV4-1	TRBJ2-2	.	CASSQARETGELFF	TGCGCCAGCAGCCAAGCGCGGGAGACCGGGGAGCTGTTTTTT
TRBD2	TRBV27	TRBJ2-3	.	CASTKTSGITDTQYF	TGTGCCAGCACGAAGACTAGCGGAATCACAGATACGCAGTATTTT
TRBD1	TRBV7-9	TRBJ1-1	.	CASSMQGASGAFF	TGTGCCAGCAGTATGCAGGGGGCGAGCGGAGCTTTCTTT
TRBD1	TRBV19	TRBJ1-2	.	CASSADRYGYTF	TGTGCCAGTAGTGCGGACAGGTATGGCTACACCTTC
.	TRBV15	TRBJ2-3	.	CATSTRQGTDTQYF	TGTGCCACCAGCACAAGACAGGGCACAGATACGCAGTATTTT
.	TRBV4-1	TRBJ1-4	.	CASSTTADEKLFF	TGCGCCAGCAGTACGACAGCTGATGAAAAACTGTTTTTT
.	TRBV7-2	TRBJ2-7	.	CASSFSRAYEQYF	TGTGCCAGCAGCTTCTCCCGGGCCTACGAGCAGTACTTC
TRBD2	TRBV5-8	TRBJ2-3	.	CASSRSRGEEERAYTDTQYF	TGTGCCAGCAGCCGCTCGCGGGGGGAGGAGGAGCGGGCGTACACAGATACGCAGTATTTT
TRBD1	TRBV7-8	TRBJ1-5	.	CASSLALGFTGAYSNQPQHF	TGTGCCAGCAGCTTAGCGCTCGGATTTACAGGGGCCTATAGCAATCAGCCCCAGCATTTT
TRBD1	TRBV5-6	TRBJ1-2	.	CASSLFTGVNGYTF	TGTGCCAGCAGCTTGTTTACAGGGGTAAATGGCTACACCTTC
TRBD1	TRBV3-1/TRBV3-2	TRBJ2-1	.	CASSNYRGNEQFF	TGTGCCAGCAGCAACTACAGGGGGAATGAGCAGTTCTTC
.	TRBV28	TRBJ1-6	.	CASSLSDRGGYSPLHF	TGTGCCAGCAGTTTATCTGACCGAGGGGGATACTCACCCCTCCACTTT
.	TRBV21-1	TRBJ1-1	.	CASSFRTGQVNTEAFF	TGTGCCAGCAGCTTCCGGACAGGGCAGGTGAACACTGAAGCTTTCTTT
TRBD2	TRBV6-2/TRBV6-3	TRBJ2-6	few	CASSLAGGGGANVLTF	TGTGCCAGCAGTCTAGCGGGAGGAGGTGGGGCCAACGTCCTGACTTTC
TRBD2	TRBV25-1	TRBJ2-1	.	CASLTLLAGGGNEQFF	TGTGCCAGCCTCACCCTTCTAGCGGGGGGCGGGAATGAGCAGTTCTTC
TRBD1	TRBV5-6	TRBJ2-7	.	CASSRTGGDYEQYF	TGTGCCAGCAGCCGGACAGGGGGGGACTACGAGCAGTACTTC
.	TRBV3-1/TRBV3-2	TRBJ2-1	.	CASSQGTQEQFF	TGTGCCAGCAGCCAAGGGACTCAAGAGCAGTTCTTC
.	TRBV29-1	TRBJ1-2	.	CSVEGRANGYTF	TGCAGCGTTGAGGGCAGGGCGAATGGCTACACCTTC
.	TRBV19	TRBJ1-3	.	CASSGQVTHSGNTIYF	TGTGCCAGTAGTGGGCAGGTCACTCACTCTGGAAACACCATATATTTT
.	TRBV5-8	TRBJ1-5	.	CASSHVPAYSNQPQHF	TGTGCCAGCAGCCACGTGCCCGCGTATAGCAATCAGCCCCAGCATTTT
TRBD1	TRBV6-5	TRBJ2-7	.	CASSYNRGHEQYF	TGTGCCAGCAGTTACAACAGGGGCCACGAGCAGTACTTC
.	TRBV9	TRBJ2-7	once	CASSGNRGGVYEQYF	TGTGCCAGCAGCGGGAACAGGGGGGGAGTCTACGAGCAGTACTTC
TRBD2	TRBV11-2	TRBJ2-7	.	CASSLTRAGAGYEQYF	TGTGCCAGCAGCTTGACCCGAGCGGGAGCGGGATACGAGCAGTACTTC
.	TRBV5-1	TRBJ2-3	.	CASSSGQLGRTDTQYF	TGCGCCAGCAGCTCGGGACAATTAGGGCGCACAGATACGCAGTATTTT
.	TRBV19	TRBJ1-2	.	CASSTGPYGYTF	TGTGCCAGTAGTACAGGGCCCTATGGCTACACCTTC
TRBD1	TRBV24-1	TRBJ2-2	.	CASSGTTGGSGELFF	TGTGCCTCCTCGGGAACGACAGGGGGTTCCGGGGAGCTGTTTTTT
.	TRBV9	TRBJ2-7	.	CASSVDGSSYEQYF	TGTGCCAGCAGCGTAGACGGGAGCTCCTACGAGCAGTACTTC
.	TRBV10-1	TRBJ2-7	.	CASSESEAYEQYF	TGCGCCAGCAGTGAATCCGAGGCCTACGAGCAGTACTTC
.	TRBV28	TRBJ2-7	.	CASSRSGQLSYEQYF	TGTGCCAGCAGTCGAAGCGGGCAGCTTTCCTACGAGCAGTACTTC
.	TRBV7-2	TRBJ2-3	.	CASSSYPEGPDTQYF	TGTGCCAGCAGCTCTTATCCGGAGGGCCCAGATACGCAGTATTTT
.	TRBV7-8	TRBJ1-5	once	CASSARQERDQPQHF	TGTGCCAGCAGCGCCCGACAGGAGAGGGATCAGCCCCAGCATTTT
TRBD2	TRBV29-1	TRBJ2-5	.	CSVPGTSGGGETQYF	TGCAGCGTCCCTGGGACTAGCGGGGGAGGCGAGACCCAGTACTTC
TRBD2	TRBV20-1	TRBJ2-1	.	CSASRLAGVDEQFF	TGCAGTGCTAGTCGGCTAGCGGGAGTAGATGAGCAGTTCTTC
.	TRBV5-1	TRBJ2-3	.	CASSLVTRTDTQYF	TGCGCCAGCAGCTTGGTGACACGCACAGATACGCAGTATTTT
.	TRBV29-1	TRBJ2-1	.	CSGYINEQFF	TGCAGCGGTTATATCAATGAGCAGTTCTTC